The text below deals with one T cell receptor (beta chain). The junction shows a germline mismatch at one end, possibly a read error. RNA transcripts gave rise to amplified TCR beta CDR3 regions. The study used the HTBI primer set for a first-round RT-PCR of the TCR CDR3. TCRdb re-called the multiplex PCR reads with MiXCR, one entry per CDR3 protein. The sample carries hundreds of thousands of distinct CDR3 sequences, less than 25% recorded once. The sample comes from a study of T cells in Graves' hyperthyroidism and ophthalmopathy. Germline-derived CDR1 and CDR2 are MNHNS and SASEGT. CDR3 length: 14 amino acids.

Sequenced material: blood. This TCR was recovered from a woman aged 70-85 years with Graves' ophthalmopathy. J is TRBJ2-7 and V is TRBV6-1; TRBD1 agrees at 12 bases. This chain's CDR3 is CASREGTGGVEQYF. In nucleotides, the CDR3 is TGTGCCAGCAGGGAAGGGACAGGGGGCGTCGAGCAGTACTTC.